This T cell receptor (beta chain) was sequenced for a study of CD8+ T cells in alopecia areata. Study-wide results and limits: Just one nonresponder means the tie between baseline CD8+ expansion and response stays uncertain. Tofacitinib significantly reduced both scalp clonality and expanded CD8+ clones among the top 100. Many expanded lesional clones remained in scalp and blood on tofacitinib.

The treatment denotes: oral pan-JAK inhibitor, 5-10 mg twice daily. In regard to this clone: Its antigen is as yet unknown.

Trimming left V 3 bases short and J 2 bases short, with 5 bases between. This CDR3 is 13 amino acids long. Germline V gene data show CDR1 as MDHEN and CDR2 as SYDVKM. Extracted from the samples, RNA was reverse transcribed into cDNA to serve as the sequencing template. The protocol was immunoSEQ multiplex PCR, while the TCRdb copy is restricted to in-frame clones and leaves out a portion. This table holds approximately 210,000 clones, approximately 57% found once. Sequences were derived from CD4+ T cells sorted from blood, sampled at week 24, from a patient treated with tofacitinib. The chain couples TRBV28 to TRBJ2-1; no reliable D call. The TCR sequence derives from a human donor with alopecia areata. This chain's CDR3 is CASSFGAYNEQFF. As DNA, the CDR3 is TGTGCCAGCAGTTTTGGAGCCTACAATGAGCAGTTCTTC.